Described below is a single TCR beta chain sequence and its context. Antigen specificity is unknown. Sample time point: neoterminal ileum biopsy at postoperative endoscopy, about 6 months after surgery. Patients were adults with ileal or ileocolonic Crohn's disease needing resection. Using immunoSEQ multiplex PCR, the repertoire was profiled, and TCRdb retains in-frame clones only, with some absent. The sample yields some 1,200 clones, approximately 89% seen once. These data come from a study of T cell repertoires in ileal Crohn's disease. Study summary: M6 samples are neoterminal ileum biopsies from postoperative colonoscopy.

V was pared by 4 bases and J by 4 bases, with 14 bases between. Germline V gives CDR1 LNHDA, CDR2 SQIVND (reference sequence). The CDR3 runs 14 residues. Study-wide results and limits: High-frequency clones were more common in sorted CD8 than CD4 cells. Endoscopy was done a median approximately 6.7 months after surgery.

This rearrangement joins TRBV19 to TRBJ2-7; D is possibly TRBD2 (6 bases). The TCR was taken from an adult with Crohn's disease. The sequenced sample consisted of ileal tissue. The CDR3 is CASSKGGDGYEQYF. The DNA of the CDR3 is TGTGCCAGTAGTAAAGGCGGGGACGGGTACGAGCAGTACTTC.